What follows are 8 T cell receptor beta chains derived from one specimen sequenced in a study of blood T cell repertoires in COVID-19. The repertoire was sequenced with immunoSEQ multiplex PCR; TCRdb's copy has only in-frame clones and lacks some. The table lists over 150,000 clones, 85% to 90% of them singletons, with approximately 2.5% in the top ten. The sample taken for sequencing was peripheral blood. Receptor source: a man between 40 and 49 years old with active or convalescent COVID-19.

The V gene is TRBV2, the J gene TRBJ2-4; TRBD2 aligns across 7 bases. CDR3 length equals 15 residues. Losses at the gene ends were 2 bases for V and 0 bases for J; bases not matched to a gene: 1. Germline V gene sequence: CDR1 SNHLY, CDR2 FYNNEI. CDR3 DNA: TGTGCCAGCAGTGAAAGCGGGGTAGCCAAAAACATTCAGTACTTC. It codes for CASSESGVAKNIQYF. Full variable domain (remainder filled in from reference TRBV2 and TRBJ2-4): EPEVTQTPSHQVTQMGQEVILRCVPISNHLYFYWYRQILGQKVEFLVSFYNNEISEKSEIFDDQFSVERPDGSNFTLKIRSTKLEDSAMYFCASSESGVAKNIQYFGAGTRLSVL.

V and J are TRBV30 and TRBJ1-3; 7 bases match TRBD1. The V and J ends lost 3 bases and 5 bases, in that order; junction bases with no gene match: 10. This CDR3 contains 15 residues. Germline V lookup: CDR1 GTSNPN, CDR2 SVGIG (reference sequence). CDR3 DNA: TGTGCCTGGAGCCCAACAGGGGCGACTAGAAACACCATATATTTT. Protein product: CAWSPTGATRNTIYF.

V gene TRBV7-9 combines with J gene TRBJ2-7, with D maybe TRBD1 (5 bases). Trimming took 5 bases from V and 7 from J, leaving 18 bases between them. Germline V gives CDR1 SEHNR, CDR2 FQNEAQ (reference sequence). This CDR3 has 14 amino acids. The CDR3 DNA is TGTGCCAGCAGCCCATACATAGGGGCAGAAGAGCAGTACTTC. This translates into CASSPYIGAEEQYF.

The rearrangement links TRBV6-2 or TRBV6-3 to TRBJ1-5; D ambiguous. Germline V gene sequence: CDR1 MNHEY, CDR2 SVGEGT. The CDR3 consists of 12 residues. The V end was cut by 2 bases, the J end by 11 bases, with 10 bases between. CDR3 loop: CASSYPLGAQHF. In DNA form, the CDR3 reads TGTGCCAGCAGTTACCCCCTCGGGGCCCAGCATTTT.

Comment on this clone: One junction end disagrees with the germline gene, perhaps due to a read error. The gene calls are TRBV19 and TRBJ2-5; 7 bases are a match to TRBD1. CDR1 and CDR2 from the germline V gene are LNHDA and SQIVND (reference sequence). This CDR3 has 14 amino acids. CDR3 sequence: CASSPTGDQGTQYF. The CDR3 bases are TGTGCCAGTAGTCCCACAGGGGACCAAGGGACCCAGTACTTC.

The chain joins TRBV9 to TRBJ2-3; 12 nucleotides agree with TRBD2. Germline values: CDR1 SGDLS, CDR2 YYNGEE. The CDR3 has 16 residues. V shed 4 bases and J 5 bases; nucleotides not matched to a gene: 8. Written as DNA, the CDR3 is TGTGCCAGCAGCCCCAGACTAGCGGGGGTCGAAGATACGCAGTATTTT. Its translation is CASSPRLAGVEDTQYF.

This chain links TRBV3-1 (or the pseudogene TRBV3-2) with TRBJ2-7, with 8 positions matching TRBD1. The CDR3 loop spans 13 amino acids. Germline V gene data show CDR1 as LGHDT and CDR2 as YNNKEL (reference sequence). Losses at the gene ends were 5 bases for V and 5 bases for J; bases not matched to a gene: 5. CDR3 sequence (DNA): TGTGCCAGCAGCGATGGGACAGGCCACGAGCAGTACTTC. Translation: CASSDGTGHEQYF.

The chain joins TRBV11-3 to TRBJ2-4; 9 bases map to TRBD2. Germline V lookup: CDR1 SGHNT, CDR2 YENEEA. The CDR3 consists of 16 residues. V shed 5 bases, J shed 8 bases, and the junction held 13 bases outside the gene matches. In DNA form, the CDR3 reads TGTGCCAGCAGCAGAGAAGCGGGGGGTGGTGATTACATTCAGTACTTC. Protein product: CASSREAGGGDYIQYF.